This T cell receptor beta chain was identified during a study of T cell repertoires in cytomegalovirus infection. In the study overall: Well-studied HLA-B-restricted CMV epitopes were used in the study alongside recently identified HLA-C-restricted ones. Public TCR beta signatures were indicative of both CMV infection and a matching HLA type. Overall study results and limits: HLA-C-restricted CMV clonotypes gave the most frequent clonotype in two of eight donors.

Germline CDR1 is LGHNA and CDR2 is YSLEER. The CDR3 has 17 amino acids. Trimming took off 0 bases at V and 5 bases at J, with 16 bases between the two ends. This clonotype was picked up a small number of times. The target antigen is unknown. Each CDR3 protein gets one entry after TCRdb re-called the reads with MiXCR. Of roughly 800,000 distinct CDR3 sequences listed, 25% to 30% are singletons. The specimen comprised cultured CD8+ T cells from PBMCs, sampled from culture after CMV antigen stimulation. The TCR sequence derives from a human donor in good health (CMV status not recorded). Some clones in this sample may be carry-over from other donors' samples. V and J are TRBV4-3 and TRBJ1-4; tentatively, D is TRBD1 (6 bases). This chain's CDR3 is CASSQEIPGTRNEKLFF. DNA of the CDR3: TGCGCCAGCAGCCAAGAAATACCCGGGACAAGGAATGAAAAACTGTTTTTT.